This T cell receptor (beta chain) is drawn from a study of T cell changes during pregnancy in multiple sclerosis. This CDR3 region has 13 residues. Per germline, CDR1 ENHRY and CDR2 SYGVKD. Trimming removed 8 bases from V and 0 bases from J, with 11 bases in between. TCRdb's table, derived via immunoSEQ multiplex PCR, lists solely in-frame clones and lacks some. In the table there are 50,000 to 80,000 clones, roughly 90% of which are singletons. Sequencing used peripheral blood, obtained in the second trimester of pregnancy. The chain recombines TRBV10-3 with TRBJ2-7, with a weak D call TRBD1 (6 bases). This sequence was found in a female donor with multiple sclerosis, enrolled in a pregnancy study. The CDR3 DNA is TGTGCCATCGGGACACTGAGCTCCTACGAGCAGTACTTC. Translating gives CAIGTLSSYEQYF.